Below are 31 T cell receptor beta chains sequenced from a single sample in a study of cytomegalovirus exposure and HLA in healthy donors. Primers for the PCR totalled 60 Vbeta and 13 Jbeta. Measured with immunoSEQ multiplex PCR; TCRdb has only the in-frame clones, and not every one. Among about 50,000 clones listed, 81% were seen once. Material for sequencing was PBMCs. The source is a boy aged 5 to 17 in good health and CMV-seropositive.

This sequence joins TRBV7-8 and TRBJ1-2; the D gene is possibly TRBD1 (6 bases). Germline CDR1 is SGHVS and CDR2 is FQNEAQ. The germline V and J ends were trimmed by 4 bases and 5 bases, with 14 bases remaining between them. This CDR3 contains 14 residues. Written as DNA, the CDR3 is TGTGCCAGCAGCTCCTGGACAGCAAGTTATGGCTACACCTTC. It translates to CASSSWTASYGYTF.

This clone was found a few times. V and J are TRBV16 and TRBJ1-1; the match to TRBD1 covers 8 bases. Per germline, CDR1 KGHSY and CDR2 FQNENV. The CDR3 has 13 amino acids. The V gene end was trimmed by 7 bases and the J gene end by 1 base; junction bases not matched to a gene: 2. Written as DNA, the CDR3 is TGTGCCAGCACTGGGACAGGGAACACTGAAGCTTTCTTT. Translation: CASTGTGNTEAFF.

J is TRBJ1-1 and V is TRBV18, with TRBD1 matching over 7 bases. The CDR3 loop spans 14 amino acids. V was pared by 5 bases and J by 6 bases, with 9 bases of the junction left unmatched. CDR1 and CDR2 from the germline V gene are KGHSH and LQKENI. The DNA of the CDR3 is TGTGCCAGCTCATTAGTCGGACAGGCAGCTGAAGCTTTCTTT. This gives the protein CASSLVGQAAEAFF.

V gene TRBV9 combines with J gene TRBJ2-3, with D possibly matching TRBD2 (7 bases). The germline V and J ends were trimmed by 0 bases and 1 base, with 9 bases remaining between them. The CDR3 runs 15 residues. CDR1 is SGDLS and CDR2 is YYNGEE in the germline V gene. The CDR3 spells CASSVEGGGTDTQYF. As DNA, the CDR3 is TGTGCCAGCAGCGTAGAGGGGGGGGGCACAGATACGCAGTATTTT.

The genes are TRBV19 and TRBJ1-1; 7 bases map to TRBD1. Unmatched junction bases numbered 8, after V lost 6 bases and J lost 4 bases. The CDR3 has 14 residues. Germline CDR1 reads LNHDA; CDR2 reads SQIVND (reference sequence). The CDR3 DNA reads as TGTGCCAGTAGGGCAAGACAGGGTGGCACTGAAGCTTTCTTT. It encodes CASRARQGGTEAFF.

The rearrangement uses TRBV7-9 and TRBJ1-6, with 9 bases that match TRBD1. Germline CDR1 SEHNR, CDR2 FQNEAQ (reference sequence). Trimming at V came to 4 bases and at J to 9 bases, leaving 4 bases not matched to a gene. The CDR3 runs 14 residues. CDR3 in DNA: TGTGCCAGCAGCTCCGGGACAGGGAGTTCACCCCTCCACTTT. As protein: CASSSGTGSSPLHF.

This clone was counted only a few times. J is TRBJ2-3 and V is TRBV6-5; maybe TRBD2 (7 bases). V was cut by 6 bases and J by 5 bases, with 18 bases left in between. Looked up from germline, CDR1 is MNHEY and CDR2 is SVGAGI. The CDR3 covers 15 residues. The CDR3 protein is CASSTGGTRVDTQYF. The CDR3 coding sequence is TGTGCCAGCAGCACGGGGGGCACGAGGGTAGATACGCAGTATTTT.

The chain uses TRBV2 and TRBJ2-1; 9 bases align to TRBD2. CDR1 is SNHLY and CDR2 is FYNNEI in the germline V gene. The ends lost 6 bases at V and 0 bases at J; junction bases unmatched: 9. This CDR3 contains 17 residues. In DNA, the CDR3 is TGTGCCAGCAGGGCTAGCGGGGCCATAAGCTCCTACAATGAGCAGTTCTTC. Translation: CASRASGAISSYNEQFF.

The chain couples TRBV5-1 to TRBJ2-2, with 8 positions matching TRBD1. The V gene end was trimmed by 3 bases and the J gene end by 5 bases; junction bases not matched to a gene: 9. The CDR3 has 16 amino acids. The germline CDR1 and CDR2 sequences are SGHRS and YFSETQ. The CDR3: CASSSQTGVGTGELFF. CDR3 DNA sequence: TGCGCCAGCAGCTCCCAGACAGGGGTGGGAACCGGGGAGCTGTTTTTT.

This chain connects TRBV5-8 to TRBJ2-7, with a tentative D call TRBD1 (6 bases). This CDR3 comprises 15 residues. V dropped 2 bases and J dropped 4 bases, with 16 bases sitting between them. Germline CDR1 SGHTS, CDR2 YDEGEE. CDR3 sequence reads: CASSLGRRGSYEQYF. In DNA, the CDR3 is TGTGCCAGCAGCTTAGGCCGCAGGGGATCTTACGAGCAGTACTTC.

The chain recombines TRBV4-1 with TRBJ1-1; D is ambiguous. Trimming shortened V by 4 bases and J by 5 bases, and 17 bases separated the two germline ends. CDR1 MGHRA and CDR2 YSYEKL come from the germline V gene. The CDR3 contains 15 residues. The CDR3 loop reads CASSPDLWGGTEAFF. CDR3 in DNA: TGCGCCAGCAGCCCGGACTTATGGGGAGGAACTGAAGCTTTCTTT.

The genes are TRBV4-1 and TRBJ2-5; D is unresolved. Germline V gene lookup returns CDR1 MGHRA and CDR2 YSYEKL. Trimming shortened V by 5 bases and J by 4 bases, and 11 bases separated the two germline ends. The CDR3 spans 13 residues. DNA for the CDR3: TGCGCCAGCAGCTCCCGAAGGAGAGAGACCCAGTACTTC. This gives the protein CASSSRRRETQYF.

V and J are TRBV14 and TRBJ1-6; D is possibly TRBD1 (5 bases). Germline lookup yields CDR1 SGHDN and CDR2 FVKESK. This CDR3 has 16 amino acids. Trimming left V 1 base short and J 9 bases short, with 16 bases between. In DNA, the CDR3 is TGTGCCAGCAGCCAAGTAGGAGGGGATCTTGGTTCACCCCTCCACTTT. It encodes CASSQVGGDLGSPLHF.

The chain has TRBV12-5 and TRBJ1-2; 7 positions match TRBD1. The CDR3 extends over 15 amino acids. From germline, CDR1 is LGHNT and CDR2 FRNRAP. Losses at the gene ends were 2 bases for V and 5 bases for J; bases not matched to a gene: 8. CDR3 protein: CASGLRFGTDYGYTF. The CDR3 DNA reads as TGTGCTAGTGGTTTGAGATTTGGGACAGATTATGGCTACACCTTC.

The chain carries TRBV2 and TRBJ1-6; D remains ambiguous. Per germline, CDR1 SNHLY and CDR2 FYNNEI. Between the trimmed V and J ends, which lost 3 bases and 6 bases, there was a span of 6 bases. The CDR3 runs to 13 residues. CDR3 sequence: CASSEAPNSPLHF. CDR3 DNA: TGTGCCAGCAGTGAGGCACCTAATTCACCCCTCCACTTT.

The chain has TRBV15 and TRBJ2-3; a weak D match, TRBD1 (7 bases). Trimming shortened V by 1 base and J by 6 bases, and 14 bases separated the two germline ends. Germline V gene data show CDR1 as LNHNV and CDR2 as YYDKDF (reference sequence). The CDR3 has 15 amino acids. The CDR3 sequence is CATSRGRTGGDTQYF. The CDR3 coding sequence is TGTGCCACCAGCAGAGGGCGGACAGGAGGGGATACGCAGTATTTT. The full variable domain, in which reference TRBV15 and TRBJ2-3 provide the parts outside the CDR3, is DAMVIQNPRYQVTQFGKPVTLSCSQTLNHNVMYWYQQKSSQAPKLLFHYYDKDFNNEADTPDNFQSRRPNTSFCFLDIRSPGLGDTAMYLCATSRGRTGGDTQYFGPGTRLTVL.

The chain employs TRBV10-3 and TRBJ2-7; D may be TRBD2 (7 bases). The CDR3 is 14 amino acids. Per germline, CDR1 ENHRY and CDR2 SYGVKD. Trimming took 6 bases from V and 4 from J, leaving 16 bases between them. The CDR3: CAIRGGGGLYEQYF. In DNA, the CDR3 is TGTGCCATCAGGGGAGGGGGGGGATTATACGAGCAGTACTTC.

CDR3 DNA: TGTGCCATCAGTGAGTCCGGTAGCGGGGGGCAGAGCTCCTACAATGAGCAGTTCTTC. It is translated as CAISESGSGGQSSYNEQFF. The chain employs TRBV10-3 and TRBJ2-1; 10 bases map to TRBD2. Trimming removed 0 bases from V and 0 bases from J; junction bases left unmatched: 8. Germline CDR1 reads ENHRY; CDR2 reads SYGVKD. The CDR3 has 19 amino acids.

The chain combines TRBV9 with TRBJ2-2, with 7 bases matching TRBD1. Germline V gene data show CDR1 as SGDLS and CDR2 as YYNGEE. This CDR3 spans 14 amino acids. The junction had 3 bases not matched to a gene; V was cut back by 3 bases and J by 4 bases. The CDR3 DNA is TGTGCCAGCAGCGGACAGGGCCTCACCGGGGAGCTGTTTTTT. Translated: CASSGQGLTGELFF.

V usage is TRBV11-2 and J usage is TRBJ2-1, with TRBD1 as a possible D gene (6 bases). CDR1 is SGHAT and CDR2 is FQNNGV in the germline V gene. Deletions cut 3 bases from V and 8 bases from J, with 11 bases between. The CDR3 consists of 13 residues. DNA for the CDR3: TGTGCCAGCAGCTTCAGGGGTGGCGATGAGCAGTTCTTC. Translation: CASSFRGGDEQFF.

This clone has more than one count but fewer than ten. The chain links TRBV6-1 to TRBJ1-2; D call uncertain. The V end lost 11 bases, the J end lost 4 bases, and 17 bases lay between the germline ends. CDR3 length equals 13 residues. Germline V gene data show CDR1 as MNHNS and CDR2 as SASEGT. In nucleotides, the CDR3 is TGTGCCTCCAAGCGAGGATACGCCTATGGCTACACCTTC. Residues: CASKRGYAYGYTF.

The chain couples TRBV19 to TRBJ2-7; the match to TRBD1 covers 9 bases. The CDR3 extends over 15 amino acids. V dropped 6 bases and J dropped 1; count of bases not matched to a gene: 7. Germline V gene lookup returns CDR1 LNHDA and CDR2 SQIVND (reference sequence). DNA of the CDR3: TGTGCCAGTAGCGAAATCGGGACAGGGTCCTACGAGCAGTACTTC. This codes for CASSEIGTGSYEQYF.

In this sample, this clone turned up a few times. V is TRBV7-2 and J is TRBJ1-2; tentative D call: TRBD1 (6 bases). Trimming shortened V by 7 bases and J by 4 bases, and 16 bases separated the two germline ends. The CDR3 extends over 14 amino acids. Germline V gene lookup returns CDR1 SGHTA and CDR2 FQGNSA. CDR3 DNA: TGTGCCAGCACCCTTGCCAGGGGCCCCTATGGCTACACCTTC. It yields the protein CASTLARGPYGYTF.

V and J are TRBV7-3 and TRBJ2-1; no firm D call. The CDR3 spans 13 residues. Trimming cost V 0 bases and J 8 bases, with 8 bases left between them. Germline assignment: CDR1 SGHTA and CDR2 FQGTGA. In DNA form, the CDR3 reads TGTGCCAGCAGCTTAACCCCCCGGGATGAGCAGTTCTTC. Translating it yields CASSLTPRDEQFF.

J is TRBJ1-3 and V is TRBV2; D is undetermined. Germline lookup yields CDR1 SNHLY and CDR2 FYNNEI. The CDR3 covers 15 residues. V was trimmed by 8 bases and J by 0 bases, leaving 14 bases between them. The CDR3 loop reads CASEETAFSGNTIYF. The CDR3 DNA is TGTGCCAGCGAAGAAACAGCTTTCTCTGGAAACACCATATATTTT.

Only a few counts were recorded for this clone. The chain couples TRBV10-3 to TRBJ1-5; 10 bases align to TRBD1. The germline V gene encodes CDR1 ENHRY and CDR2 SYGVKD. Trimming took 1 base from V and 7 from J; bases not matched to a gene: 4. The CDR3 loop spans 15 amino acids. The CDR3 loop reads CAISELGQGNQPQHF. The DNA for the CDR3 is TGTGCCATCAGTGAGTTGGGACAGGGGAACCAGCCCCAGCATTTT.

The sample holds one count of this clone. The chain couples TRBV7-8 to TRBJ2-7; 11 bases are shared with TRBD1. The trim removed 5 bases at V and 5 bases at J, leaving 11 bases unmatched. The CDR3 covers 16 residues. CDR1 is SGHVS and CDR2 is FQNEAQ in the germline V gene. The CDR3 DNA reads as TGTGCCAGCAGCCCGAGACCGGACAGGGGGCCCCACGAGCAGTACTTC. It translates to CASSPRPDRGPHEQYF.

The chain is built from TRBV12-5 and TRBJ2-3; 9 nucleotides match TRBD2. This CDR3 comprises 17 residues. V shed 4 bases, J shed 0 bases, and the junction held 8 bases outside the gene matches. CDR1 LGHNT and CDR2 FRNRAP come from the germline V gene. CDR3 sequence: CASGSGAGGFSTDTQYF. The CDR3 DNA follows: TGTGCTAGTGGTTCGGGCGCGGGGGGGTTTAGCACAGATACGCAGTATTTT.

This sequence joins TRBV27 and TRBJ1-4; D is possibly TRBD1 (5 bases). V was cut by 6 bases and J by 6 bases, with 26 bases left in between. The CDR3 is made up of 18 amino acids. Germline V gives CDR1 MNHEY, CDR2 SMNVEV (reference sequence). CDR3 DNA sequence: TGTGCCAGCAGCTCTAACGGTGTTTTCGGAGGAGGGGATGAAAAACTGTTTTTT. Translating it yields CASSSNGVFGGGDEKLFF.

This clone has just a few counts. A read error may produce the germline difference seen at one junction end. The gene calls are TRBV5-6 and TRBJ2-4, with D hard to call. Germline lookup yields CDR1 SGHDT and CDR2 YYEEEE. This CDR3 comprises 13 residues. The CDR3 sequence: CASSLGVEVLLDF. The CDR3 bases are TGTGCCAGCAGCTTGGGGGTTGAGGTCCTCCTAGACTTC.

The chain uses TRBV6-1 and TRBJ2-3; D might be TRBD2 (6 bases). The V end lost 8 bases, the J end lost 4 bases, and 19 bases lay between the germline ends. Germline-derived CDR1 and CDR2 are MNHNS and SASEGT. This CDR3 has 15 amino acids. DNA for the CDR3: TGTGCCAGCTCCTCGACGGCAGGAGGGCCAGATACGCAGTATTTT. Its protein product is CASSSTAGGPDTQYF.